What follows are 9 T cell receptor beta chains derived from one specimen sequenced in a study of regulatory T cells in long-lasting Graves disease. Construction of TCR beta libraries relied on iRepertoire HTBI primers and on Arm-PCR targeting CDR3 regions. Via MiXCR, TCRdb re-called the multiplex PCR reads, giving one row per CDR3 protein. The sample consists of roughly 250,000 distinct CDR3 sequences, about 20% of them appearing once. Stated time point: newly diagnosed GD, antithyroid drugs for less than 3 months. The TCR library was prepared using RNA isolated from PBMCs. These data are also associated with another study on T cells in Graves' hyperthyroidism and ophthalmopathy.

The sequencing here drew on peripheral blood mononuclear cells (PBMCs), taken at new diagnosis, from a patient treated with antithyroid drugs. These receptors all come from a woman in her thirties with Graves disease.

V usage is TRBV19 and J usage is TRBJ1-4, with D hard to call. Germline CDR1 is LNHDA and CDR2 is SQIVND (reference sequence). Trimming left V 2 bases short and J 8 bases short, with 12 bases between. The CDR3 totals 14 residues. The CDR3: CASSISSAREKLFF. The CDR3 DNA reads as TGTGCCAGTAGTATATCATCGGCCCGGGAAAAACTGTTTTTT.

The chain couples TRBV20-1 to TRBJ2-7; tentatively, D is TRBD1 (6 bases). Germline assignment: CDR1 DFQATT and CDR2 SNEGSKA (reference sequence). The CDR3 length is 16 residues. V lost 1 base to trimming and J lost 2 bases, with 18 bases between them. CDR3: CSARAGGQGLTYEQYF. CDR3 nucleotides: TGCAGTGCTAGAGCCGGCGGGCAGGGGCTGACCTACGAGCAGTACTTC.

This clonotype came up a few times. This sequence joins TRBV5-1 and TRBJ2-1, with 11 bases lining up with TRBD2. V dropped 2 bases and J dropped 4; count of bases not matched to a gene: 2. Germline CDR1 SGHRS, CDR2 YFSETQ. The CDR3 is 15 residues long. The CDR3 region has the DNA TGCGCCAGCAGCTTAACTAGCGGGGGATACAATGAGCAGTTCTTC. Encoded protein: CASSLTSGGYNEQFF.

This clonotype was counted a few times. A much bigger clone sits one base away, suggesting this may be a read error. This sequence joins TRBV27 and TRBJ1-4, with 9 positions matching TRBD1. Germline CDR1 is MNHEY and CDR2 is SMNVEV (reference sequence). V dropped 11 bases and J dropped 2; count of bases not matched to a gene: 6. The length of the CDR3 is 14 residues. As DNA, the CDR3 is TGTGCCGGCATGACAGGGGGGACTAATGAAAAACTGTTTTTT. It specifies CAGMTGGTNEKLFF.

This clonotype was seen at least ten times. This chain uses TRBV5-1 with TRBJ2-3; tentatively, D is TRBD1 (6 bases). Per germline, CDR1 SGHRS and CDR2 YFSETQ. The CDR3 sequence is 14 residues long. Trimming pared 0 bases from V and 4 bases from J, leaving 9 bases between. The CDR3 sequence: CASSLEQGADTQYF. Written as DNA, the CDR3 is TGCGCCAGCAGCTTGGAACAGGGAGCAGATACGCAGTATTTT.

This clonotype was detected ten times or more. V is TRBV20-1 and J is TRBJ2-1, with 7 nucleotides matching TRBD1. The CDR3 spans 14 residues. After removal of 6 bases from V and 0 bases from J, the junction contained 5 bases not matched to a gene. CDR1 is DFQATT and CDR2 is SNEGSKA in the germline V gene (reference sequence). CDR3 DNA: TGCAGTGCCAAACAGGGGAGCTCCTACAATGAGCAGTTCTTC. Residues: CSAKQGSSYNEQFF.

This clonotype was seen repeatedly, ten times or more. The chain links TRBV20-1 to TRBJ2-3; TRBD2 is a possible D gene (6 bases). V lost 0 bases and J lost 0, with 13 bases in between. There are 16 residues in the CDR3. Germline lookup yields CDR1 DFQATT and CDR2 SNEGSKA (reference sequence). The CDR3 DNA is TGCAGTGCTAGAGATCGGGCGGGACTGAGCACAGATACGCAGTATTTT. It encodes CSARDRAGLSTDTQYF.

About this clonotype itself: A far larger clone differs by one base, so this is likely a read error. The chain is built from TRBV7-9 and TRBJ2-7, with TRBD1 matching 9 bases. This CDR3 has 14 amino acids. Per germline, CDR1 SEHNR and CDR2 FQNEAQ (reference sequence). DNA of the CDR3: TGTGCCGGCAGCTTAGGGACAGGGACCTACGAGCAGTACTTC. Translating it yields CAGSLGTGTYEQYF.

This clonotype was detected many times. The chain has TRBV27 and TRBJ1-4; TRBD1 aligns across 8 bases. This CDR3 comprises 16 residues. V shed 4 bases and J 7 bases; nucleotides not matched to a gene: 11. Germline V gene data show CDR1 as MNHEY and CDR2 as SMNVEV (reference sequence). The CDR3 protein is CASSWTGQGLVEKLFF. For the CDR3, the DNA is TGTGCCAGCAGTTGGACAGGGCAAGGGTTAGTTGAAAAACTGTTTTTT.